These T cell receptor beta chains were read from a single sample in a study of glioma-infiltrating T cells after dendritic cell vaccination. Only in-frame clones appear in the TCRdb table, and some are missing; sequencing was by immunoSEQ multiplex PCR. The data show fewer than 90,000 clones, around four fifths seen once. The source was blood, collected after dendritic cell vaccination. The receptor set was obtained from a human donor with glioblastoma. CDR3s include the opening cysteine and the closing phenylalanine or tryptophan. A D gene is named only where the DNA matches it firmly. Not all rows give a size; the values are once, few, many and, for expanded clones, a class.

>.|TRBJ2-5|.|TRBV11-2
TGTGCCAGCAGCTTAGATGCTAGCGTGCAAGAGACCCAGTACTTC
CASSLDASVQETQYF
>.|TRBJ1-4|.|TRBV5-6
TGTGCCAGCAGCTTGCAGAATGAAAAACTGTTTTTT
CASSLQNEKLFF
>TRBD2|TRBJ2-3|.|TRBV9
TGTGCCAGCAGCGTTAGCGGGGGGGCGACAGATACGCAGTATTTT
CASSVSGGATDTQYF
>.|TRBJ1-1|few|TRBV5-4
TGTGCCAGCAGCCCCGACAGGAGCCCTGAAGCTTTCTTT
CASSPDRSPEAFF
>TRBD1|TRBJ1-2|.|TRBV18
TGTGCCAGCTCCCTCACAGGGGGCTATGGCTACACCTTC
CASSLTGGYGYTF
>.|TRBJ2-1|.|TRBV2
TGTGCCAGCAGGGTCGGGCGGGGAGACTACAATGAGCAGTTCTTC
CASRVGRGDYNEQFF
>.|TRBJ1-1|.|TRBV6-5
TGTGCCAGCAGTTACGGGGGCGAGGACACTGAAGCTTTCTTT
CASSYGGEDTEAFF
>.|TRBJ2-7|few|TRBV5-6
TGTGCCAGCAGCTTGAGTCCGGCCTACGAGCAGTACTTC
CASSLSPAYEQYF
>TRBD2|TRBJ2-1|.|TRBV6-4
TGTGCCAGCAGTGACTCGACTAGCGGGGGGGCCGATGAGCAGTTCTTC
CASSDSTSGGADEQFF
>TRBD1|TRBJ2-7|.|TRBV5-1
TGCGCCAGCAGCTTCGACCGGGGACAGGGGTGGGAGCAGTACTTC
CASSFDRGQGWEQYF
>.|TRBJ1-6|.|TRBV7-9
TGTGCCAGCAGCTTAGGGGGGGAATCACCCCTCCACTTT
CASSLGGESPLHF
>TRBD1|TRBJ2-1|once|TRBV27
TGTGCCAGCAGTTGGACAGGGGGCTCCTACAATGAGCAGTTCTTC
CASSWTGGSYNEQFF
>.|TRBJ1-6|.|TRBV6-1
TGTGCCAGCAGTCCACGGGCCGGGCGGGATTCACCCCTCCACTTT
CASSPRAGRDSPLHF
>.|TRBJ2-7|few|TRBV6-6
TGTGCCAGCAGTTACTCGAACTCGGGTGAGCAGTACTTC
CASSYSNSGEQYF
>.|TRBJ2-1|.|TRBV7-9
TGTGCCAGCAGCCCTGAGGACAGTCATGAGCAGTTCTTC
CASSPEDSHEQFF
>TRBD1|TRBJ2-2|.|TRBV7-8
TGTGCCAGCAGCTTAGAAACAGGGGGGACCGGGGAGCTGTTTTTT
CASSLETGGTGELFF
>.|TRBJ1-1|.|TRBV30
TGTGCCTGGAGTGGAACGCAGACTGAAGCTTTCTTT
CAWSGTQTEAFF
>.|TRBJ2-3|.|TRBV6-1
TGTGCCAGCAGTGGGGGCCTTAGCACAGATACGCAGTATTTT
CASSGGLSTDTQYF
>.|TRBJ1-5|.|TRBV27
TGTGCCAGCAGTAGGGGATACAATCAGCCCCAGCATTTT
CASSRGYNQPQHF
>.|TRBJ1-1|once|TRBV7-3
TGTGCCAGCAAATTAGACCCGGGGGACACTGAAGCTTTCTTT
CASKLDPGDTEAFF
>TRBD2|TRBJ2-7|.|TRBV5-4
TGTGCCAGCAGCCCGACTCGGACTAGCGTACTTGCGGAGCAGTACTTC
CASSPTRTSVLAEQYF
>.|TRBJ2-4|.|TRBV7-2
TGTGCCAGCAGCGCGTCACAGAGAAACATTCAGTACTTC
CASSASQRNIQYF
>.|TRBJ2-5|.|TRBV7-6
TGTGCCAGCAGCTTAGGACTAAACCAAGAGACCCAGTACTTC
CASSLGLNQETQYF
>TRBD1|TRBJ1-1|.|TRBV7-9
TGTGCCAGCAGCCCTCGACAGGGGAACACTGAAGCTTTCTTT
CASSPRQGNTEAFF
>TRBD1|TRBJ2-6|.|TRBV7-6
TGTGCCAGCAGCTTCCGACAGGGGAGTTCTGGGGCCAACGTCCTGACTTTC
CASSFRQGSSGANVLTF
>.|TRBJ1-4|few|TRBV4-1
TGCGCCAGCAGCCAGGCCCAAACGGAAAAACTGTTTTTT
CASSQAQTEKLFF